One and the same sample provided the 5 T cell receptor beta chains below, sequenced in a study of cytomegalovirus exposure and HLA in healthy donors. Both 60 Vbeta primers and 13 Jbeta primers went into the PCR. This table comes from immunoSEQ multiplex PCR, and its TCRdb copy is limited to in-frame clones, with some not included. Of around 88,000 clones in the sample, around four fifths were seen once. Sequencing input: PBMCs. These receptors all stem from a woman between 35 and 50 years old in good health and CMV-seropositive.

The rearrangement links TRBV7-6 to TRBJ2-5; 8 positions match TRBD1. The trim removed 1 base at V and 2 bases at J, leaving 9 bases unmatched. The CDR3 length is 17 residues. CDR1 is SGHVS, CDR2 FNYEAQ, per germline. The CDR3 protein is CASSLDNVRGLQETQYF. The CDR3 region has the DNA TGTGCCAGCAGCTTAGATAATGTCAGGGGGCTTCAAGAGACCCAGTACTTC.

The chain joins TRBV4-1 to TRBJ2-7, with 7 bases identical to TRBD1. The germline gives CDR1 MGHRA, CDR2 YSYEKL. The CDR3 has 16 residues. V shed 5 bases and J 0 bases; nucleotides not matched to a gene: 10. Here the CDR3 DNA reads TGCGCCAGCAGCGCCCGGGACAGTACAAGCTCCTACGAGCAGTACTTC. This sequence encodes CASSARDSTSSYEQYF.

The chain couples TRBV27 to TRBJ1-1; 9 bases map to TRBD1. With V trimmed by 0 bases and J by 3 bases, 8 bases remained unmatched. This CDR3 comprises 17 residues. Germline V gene sequence: CDR1 MNHEY, CDR2 SMNVEV (reference sequence). The CDR3: CASSLSGQGSRYTEAFF. The CDR3 nucleotides are TGTGCCAGCAGTTTATCCGGACAGGGGAGTCGCTACACTGAAGCTTTCTTT.

The rearrangement links TRBV9 to TRBJ2-5, with 7 bases aligning to TRBD2. The J call is in doubt because the DNA end fits TRBJ2-7 better. The CDR3 contains 15 residues. Germline lookup yields CDR1 SGDLS and CDR2 YYNGEE. The CDR3 loop is CASSPQTGGSYEQYF. The CDR3 DNA follows: TGTGCCAGCAGCCCCCAGACCGGGGGGTCCTACGAGCAGTACTTC.

The rearrangement uses TRBV20-1 and TRBJ1-1; D is ambiguous. Germline V gene sequence: CDR1 DFQATT, CDR2 SNEGSKA (reference sequence). The CDR3 is 11 residues long. The germline V and J ends were trimmed by 3 bases and 2 bases, with 4 bases remaining between them. CDR3 in DNA: TGCAGTGCTAGCTACAACACTGAAGCTTTCTTT. Its protein is CSASYNTEAFF.